Described below is a single T cell receptor beta chain sequence and its context. Clones were sequenced by immunoSEQ multiplex PCR, and TCRdb holds only the in-frame ones, with some missing. The repertoire holds 470,000 or so clones, 80% to 90% seen once, with roughly 3.1% in the top ten. The sample comes from a study of blood T cell repertoires in COVID-19. Germline-derived CDR1 and CDR2 are WNHNN and SYGVQD (reference sequence). Deletions cut 3 bases from V and 12 bases from J, with 21 bases between. This CDR3 is 15 amino acids long. The TCR sequence derives from a human donor in a cohort sampled during active COVID-19. Sequenced material: peripheral blood. The V gene is TRBV10-1, the J gene TRBJ2-1; perhaps TRBD1 as D (6 bases). CDR3 in DNA: TGCGCCAGCAGTGAATCAGGGGACGGGCCCCTGGGGCAGTTCTTC. This gives the protein CASSESGDGPLGQFF.